The sequence of this TCR beta chain was determined in a study of blood T cell repertoires in COVID-19. V lost 6 bases, J lost 4 bases, and 4 bases stayed unmatched. CDR3 length: 14 residues. In germline, CDR1 is MNHEY, CDR2 SMNVEV (reference sequence). The sample holds one count of this clone. Some clones are missing from TCRdb's copy, which holds only in-frame ones; the method was immunoSEQ multiplex PCR. The sample carries about 270,000 clones, under 90% recorded once. The receptor was derived from a woman aged 18-35 years with acute or convalescent COVID-19. V is TRBV27 and J is TRBJ2-2; TRBD1 matches at 8 bases. The sample comprised peripheral blood. In DNA form, the CDR3 reads TGTGCCAGCAGAACAGGGGGTGCCACCGGGGAGCTGTTTTTT. Translated, it gives CASRTGGATGELFF.